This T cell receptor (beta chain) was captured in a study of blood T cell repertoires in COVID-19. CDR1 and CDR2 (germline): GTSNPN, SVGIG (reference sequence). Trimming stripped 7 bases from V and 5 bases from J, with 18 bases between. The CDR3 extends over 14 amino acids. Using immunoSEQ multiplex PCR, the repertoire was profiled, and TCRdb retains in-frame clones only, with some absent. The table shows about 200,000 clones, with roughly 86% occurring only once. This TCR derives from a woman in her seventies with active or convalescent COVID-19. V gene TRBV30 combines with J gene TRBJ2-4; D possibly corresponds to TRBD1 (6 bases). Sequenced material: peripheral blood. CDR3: CALASGTLQNIQYF. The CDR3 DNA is TGTGCCTTAGCTTCCGGGACACTACAAAACATTCAGTACTTC.